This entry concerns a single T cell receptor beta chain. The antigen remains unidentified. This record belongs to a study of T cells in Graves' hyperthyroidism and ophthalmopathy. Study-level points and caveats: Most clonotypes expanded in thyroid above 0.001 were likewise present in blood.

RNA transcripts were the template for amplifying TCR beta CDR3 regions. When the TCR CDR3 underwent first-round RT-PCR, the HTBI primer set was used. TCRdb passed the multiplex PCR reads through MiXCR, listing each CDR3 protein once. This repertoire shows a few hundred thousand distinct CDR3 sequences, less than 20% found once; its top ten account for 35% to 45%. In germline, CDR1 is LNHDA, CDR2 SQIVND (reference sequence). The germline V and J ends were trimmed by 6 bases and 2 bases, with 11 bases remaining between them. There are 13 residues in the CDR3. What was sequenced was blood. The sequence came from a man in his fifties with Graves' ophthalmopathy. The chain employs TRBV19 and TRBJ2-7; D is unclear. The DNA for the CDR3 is TGTGCCAGTAGGCGTGGTGGTACCTACGAGCAGTACTTC. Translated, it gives CASRRGGTYEQYF. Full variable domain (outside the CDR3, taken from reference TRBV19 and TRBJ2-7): DGGITQSPKYLFRKEGQNVTLSCEQNLNHDAMYWYRQDPGQGLRLIYYSQIVNDFQKGDIAEGYSVSREKKESFPLTVTSAQKNPTAFYLCASRRGGTYEQYFGPGTRLTVT.